This TCR beta chain was recovered during a study of cytomegalovirus exposure and HLA in healthy donors (TCRdb year 2017). Some background on the complete study: An earlier analysis of about 530 of the donors reported under 300 Gb of sequence data and about 120 million unique TCR beta sequences obtained from about 170 million T cells. High-throughput TCR immunosequencing, statistical association of individual TCRs with disease status, and machine learning were combined to predict cytomegalovirus infection status. A later genetic analysis took genome-wide SNP genotypes for about three fifths of the roughly 700 donors and used that subset as a discovery cohort. Every repertoire in the discovery cohort had been generated on one and the same sequencing platform. The number of typed donors differed by locus: 629-630 for A, B, C, DRB1 and DQB1; some 500 for DQA1; approximately 600 for DPA1; and roughly 450 for DPB1. About 300 gigabases of sequencing data and 91 million or so unique TCR sequences made up an early release that covered 500 to 650 HLA-typed donors. To study patterns of TCR occurrence, a later analysis re-analyzed previously published TCR beta repertoires from more than 550 donors and added high-resolution HLA genotyping. An earlier analysis of a few hundred of the donors applied high-throughput TCR beta sequencing to assess whether each TCR beta V gene segment acted as functional or pseudogenic. The study profiled the T cell repertoires of approximately 700 subjects by immunosequencing and related them to cytomegalovirus serostatus. Donor age, sex, ethnicity and CMV serostatus were compiled alongside the repertoire data. Among the roughly 370 genotyped donors, under 90% belonged to the genetic ancestry cluster associated with self-reported Caucasian donors. The aim of the study was to test whether cataloging public T cell receptors could identify signatures of past pathogen exposure. On average, about 240,000 unique TCR beta nucleotide sequences were sequenced per donor among roughly 430 genotyped donors of the cohort, with roughly 18% of those sequences being non-productive. Four or five DR-DQ haplotypes were handled as single units for association and clustering because linkage in the cohort was strong. Both class I and class II loci were covered by HLA typing, at four-digit resolution. A separate validation cohort of roughly 120 different subjects was used in addition to the 666-subject first cohort. In the later analysis, no new phenotypic data were used to find candidate immune exposures; instead, reliance was placed on TCR beta sequences and their occurrence across donors. General findings and caveats noted by the study authors: When HLA alleles, especially DR and DQ, strongly co-occurred, attributing TCR associations to individual alleles was difficult. In vitro tests confirmed that a few of the cytomegalovirus-associated TCR beta chains recognize cytomegalovirus antigens. Because HLA typing was unavailable for some donors at each locus, only the typed subset was used in association tests. In a later genetic analysis, a missense DCLRE1C variant was associated with V-gene and J-gene trimming of TCR beta chains, and the association was replicated in an independent cohort. Cytomegalovirus status was reported to be diagnosed by the classifier with high specificity and sensitivity in both the original and validation cohorts. Some IMGT-functional V segments, including TRBV6-2 and TRBV6-3, could not be distinguished by the 87-base-pair reads and were therefore excluded. Because counts were too low, roughly 17 rarely observed V segments, including chromosome 9 orphons, were left out of the earlier analysis of some 640 of the donors. A later analysis found that HLA-associated TCR beta chains were more clonally expanded and had lower generation probabilities than equally common non-associated chains. This cohort had only TCR beta chains sequenced, and the lack of alpha or paired-chain data limited which features could be detected. Presence/absence analyses assumed roughly uniform sequencing depth across donors, an assumption that may not hold. In an earlier analysis of approximately 590 of the donors, most TCR beta V segments appeared in productive rearrangements about 90% or about 30% of the time, broadly matching IMGT annotations. Immune exposure information for the cohort was limited to CMV serostatus. Several of the top co-occurrence clusters appeared to be linked to parvovirus B19, influenza, CMV and Epstein-Barr virus, according to a later analysis. A further reported finding was that TCR beta sequences accurately predicted the HLA-A and HLA-B alleles for most subjects in the first cohort. It was suggested by the authors that the approach could potentially be generalized to other disease states and immunological phenotypes. According to a later analysis, most CMV-associated TCR beta chains appeared to be HLA-restricted, and the HLA associations seemed to be driven largely by CMV exposure. The study gave a list of 150 to 200 TCR beta chains associated with cytomegalovirus. Most TCR sequences were observed very rarely across donors, whereas some public TCRs were present in many individuals. The sequencing pipeline was judged likely to have produced a cluster of highly shared sequence variants as a technical artifact. In a later analysis, TCR association rates were found to vary across HLA loci, with the most associated TCRs seen for DRB1 alleles and the fewest for HLA-C alleles. At a false discovery rate of 0.05, a later analysis linked some 18,000 TCR beta sequences to specific HLA alleles. Compared with the approximately 710-donor mean, donors in an Asian-associated ancestry cluster had fewer N-insertions in productive TCRs, according to a later genetic analysis. Linkage disequilibrium might explain the correlated functional status among segregating V segments, but an unknown experimental factor could not be ruled out.

The method was the immunoSEQ multiplex PCR assay. For the multiplex PCR, a mixture combining 60 forward primers for TCR Vbeta segments and 13 reverse primers for TCR Jbeta segments was used. The CDR3 region of rearranged TCR beta genes was amplified from genomic DNA by a multiplex PCR assay. On the Illumina HiSeq System, the amplified TCR beta libraries were sequenced as 87-base-pair reads. Under the source paper's analysis protocol: In a later analysis, tens of millions of unique TCR beta chains were counted across the 650 to 700 repertoires, and roughly 11 million of these chains were shared by at least two donors. Raw reads were error-corrected and collapsed into unique sequences with a nearest-neighbor algorithm that merged closely related sequences to remove PCR and sequencing errors. Alignment of CDR3 sequences to IMGT reference sequences was used to assign V, D and J gene segments. For a sequence to be retained, a match of at least six nucleotides was required to both a V gene segment and a J gene segment. Rearrangements were classified as productive when the CDR3 lacked stop codons and remained in frame with V and J, and all other rearrangements were classified as non-productive. CDR3 was defined according to IMGT convention as the region running from the second conserved V-encoded cysteine to the conserved J-encoded phenylalanine. The earlier analysis of about 570 of the donors excluded any sequence lacking an unambiguous match to a single V gene segment. In an earlier analysis of approximately 590 of the donors, a V segment was called functional when productive rearrangements were above 56.7%, and segregating when the standard deviation between donors exceeded 5%. A statistical classification framework was built to diagnose cytomegalovirus status from the catalog of TCR beta chain sequences. V and J gene assignment, in a later analysis, came from comparing TCR nucleotide sequences with IMGT/GENE-DB human TR gene sequences. Using the TCRdist pipeline, a later analysis assigned CDR3 sequences along with most-parsimonious VDJ recombination scenarios. In a later analysis, each TCR beta chain was defined by its CDR3 amino acid sequence together with its V-gene family, and reads lacking a unique V-gene family were excluded. To address suspected cross-contamination and a sequencing artifact, a later analysis removed around 590 highly shared, low-generation-probability nucleotide sequences. For each public chain, a later analysis derived a clonal expansion index from normalized ranks of inferred template counts within each repertoire. A later analysis computed generation probabilities with a VDJ recombination model fitted to out-of-frame rearrangements, and checked the results against IGoR. In a later analysis, TCR-TCR, TCR-HLA and TCR-CMV co-occurrence was scored with hypergeometric tests, and a repertoire-size bias correction was applied to TCR pairs. In a later analysis, false discovery rates were estimated by permuting HLA or CMV assignments 20 times. In a later analysis, co-occurring TCRs were grouped using DBSCAN, with TCRdist sequence similarity added in when clustering inside HLA-allele-positive subsets. Repertoires with fewer than 30,000 or more than 120,000 public chains, plus five repertoires with anomalous nucleotide sharing, were excluded from co-occurrence clustering. TCRdb's version of the immuneACCESS table is confined to in-frame rearrangements and falls short of the full clone set. An unresolved V gene accounts for under half of the shortfall where checked; the remainder is of unknown origin. From that table come the V and J calls and clone size; the DNA was used to work out D and trimming. The sample profile shows some 140,000 clones; about three quarters of them were found once. The top ten constitute about 1.6% of the sample.

The cohort comprised 666 healthy bone marrow donors. Cohort members were all nominally healthy when sampled, although unrecorded immune exposures were likely present. The donor was CMV seronegative and belonged to the group of around 400 seronegative cohort members. Every donor gave a peripheral blood sample, and the peripheral blood mononuclear cells from that sample were used for TCR beta sequencing. Genomic DNA extraction from the blood cell samples was performed with the Qiagen DNeasy Blood Extraction Kit. This clone was counted between two and nine times. Its antigen is unknown. No much larger clone exists at a distance of one base, and base qualities are not known. The germline V and J ends show losses of 7 bases and 4 bases respectively, and no gene match explains 13 bases of the junction. There are 15 amino acids in the CDR3, from cysteine to phenylalanine inclusive. Of all the DNA, just the CDR3 is kept, 45 bases in frame from base 1. As encoded in the germline V gene (reference sequence), CDR1 is MNHEY while CDR2 is SMNVEV.

This clonotype was sampled from a woman aged 18-29 years in good health and CMV-seronegative. Input material: PBMCs. This chain joins TRBV27 to TRBJ2-7, with 7 central nucleotides matching TRBD1. The nucleotides read TGTGCCAGCACCCGCCAAGGGGGCTCGGGGTACGAGCAGTACTTC. It translates as CASTRQGGSGYEQYF.